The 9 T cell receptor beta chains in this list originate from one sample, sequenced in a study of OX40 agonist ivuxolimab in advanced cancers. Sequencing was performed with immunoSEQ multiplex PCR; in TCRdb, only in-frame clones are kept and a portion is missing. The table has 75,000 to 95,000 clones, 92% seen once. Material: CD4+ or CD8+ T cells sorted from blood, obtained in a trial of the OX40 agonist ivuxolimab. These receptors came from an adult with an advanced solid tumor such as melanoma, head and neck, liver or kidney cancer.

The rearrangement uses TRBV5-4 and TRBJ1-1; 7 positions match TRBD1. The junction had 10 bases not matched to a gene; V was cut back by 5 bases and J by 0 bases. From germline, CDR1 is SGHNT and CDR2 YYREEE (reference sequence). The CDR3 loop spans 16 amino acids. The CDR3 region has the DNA TGTGCCAGCAGATCGGACAGGATTCTTCTGAACACTGAAGCTTTCTTT. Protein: CASRSDRILLNTEAFF.

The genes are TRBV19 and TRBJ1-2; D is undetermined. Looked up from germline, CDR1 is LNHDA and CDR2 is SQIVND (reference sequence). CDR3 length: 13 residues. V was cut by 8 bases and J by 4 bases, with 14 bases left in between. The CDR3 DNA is TGTGCCAGTCATACACGGGCCCTCTATGGCTACACCTTC. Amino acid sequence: CASHTRALYGYTF.

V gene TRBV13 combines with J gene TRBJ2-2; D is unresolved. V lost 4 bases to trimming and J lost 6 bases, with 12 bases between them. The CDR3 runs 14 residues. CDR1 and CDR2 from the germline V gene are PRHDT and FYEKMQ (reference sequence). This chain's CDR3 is CASSSRYSAGELFF. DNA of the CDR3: TGTGCCAGCAGCTCTCGGTACAGCGCCGGGGAGCTGTTTTTT.

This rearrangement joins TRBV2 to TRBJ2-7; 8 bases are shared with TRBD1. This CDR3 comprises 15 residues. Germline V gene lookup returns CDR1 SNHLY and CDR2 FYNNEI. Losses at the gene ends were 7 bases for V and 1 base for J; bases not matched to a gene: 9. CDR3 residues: CASIRDGTGSYEQYF. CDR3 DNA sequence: TGTGCCAGCATTCGCGATGGGACAGGATCCTACGAGCAGTACTTC.

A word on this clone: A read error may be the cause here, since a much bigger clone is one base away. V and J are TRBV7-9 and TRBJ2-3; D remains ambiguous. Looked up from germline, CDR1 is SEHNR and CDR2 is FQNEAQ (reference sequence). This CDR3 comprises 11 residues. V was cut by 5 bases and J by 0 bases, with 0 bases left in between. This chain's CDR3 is CASSSTDTQYF. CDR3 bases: TGTGCCAGCAGCAGCACAGATACGCAGTATTTT.

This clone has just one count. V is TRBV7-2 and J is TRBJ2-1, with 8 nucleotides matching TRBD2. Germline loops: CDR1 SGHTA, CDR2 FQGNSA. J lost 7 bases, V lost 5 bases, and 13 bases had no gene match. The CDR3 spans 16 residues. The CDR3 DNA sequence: TGTGCCAGCAGCCGACCCCCGACGGGAGGGGGGAATGAGCAGTTCTTC. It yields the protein CASSRPPTGGGNEQFF.

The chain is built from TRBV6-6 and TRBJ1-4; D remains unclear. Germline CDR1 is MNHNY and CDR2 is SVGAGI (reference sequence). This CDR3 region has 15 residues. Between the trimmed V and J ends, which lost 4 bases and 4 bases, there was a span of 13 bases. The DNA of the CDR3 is TGTGCCAGCAGTTTGGACGGGAGCCGTAATGAAAAACTGTTTTTT. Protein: CASSLDGSRNEKLFF.

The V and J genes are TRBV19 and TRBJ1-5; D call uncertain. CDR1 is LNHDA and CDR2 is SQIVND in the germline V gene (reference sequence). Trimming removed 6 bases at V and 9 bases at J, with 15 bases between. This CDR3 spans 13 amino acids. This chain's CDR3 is CASSVDRDVPQHF. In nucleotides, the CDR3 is TGTGCCAGTAGCGTGGACCGGGATGTGCCCCAGCATTTT.

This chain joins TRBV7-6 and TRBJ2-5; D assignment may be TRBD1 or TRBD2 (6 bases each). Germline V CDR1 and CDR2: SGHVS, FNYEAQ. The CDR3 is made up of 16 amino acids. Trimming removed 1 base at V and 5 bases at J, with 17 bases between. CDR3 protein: CASSLVGGQGFETQYF. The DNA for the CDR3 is TGTGCCAGCAGCTTAGTCGGGGGCCAGGGGTTTGAGACCCAGTACTTC.